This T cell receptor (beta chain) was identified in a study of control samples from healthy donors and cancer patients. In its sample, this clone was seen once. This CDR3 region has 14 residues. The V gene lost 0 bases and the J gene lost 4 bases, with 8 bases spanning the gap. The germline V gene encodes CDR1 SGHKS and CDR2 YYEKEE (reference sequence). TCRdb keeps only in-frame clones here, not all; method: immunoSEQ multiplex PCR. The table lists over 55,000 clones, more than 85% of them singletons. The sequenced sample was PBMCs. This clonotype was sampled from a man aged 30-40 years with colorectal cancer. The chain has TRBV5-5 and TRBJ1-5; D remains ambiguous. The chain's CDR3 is CASSLGDRNQPQHF. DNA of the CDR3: TGTGCCAGCAGCTTGGGAGATCGTAATCAGCCCCAGCATTTT.